This T cell receptor beta chain is drawn from a study of response to subunit inactivated influenza vaccine. The study's findings and limits: That few new T cells are recruited by each seasonal influenza vaccination was the authors' suggestion.

TCRdb itself ran the RT-PCR reads through MiXCR, one entry per CDR3 protein. The table shows roughly 500,000 distinct CDR3 sequences, with roughly 23% occurring only once. Note on this clonotype: Its antigen is currently unknown.

This CDR3 is 13 amino acids long. Trimming pared 11 bases from V and 9 bases from J, leaving 20 bases between. Germline V gives CDR1 LNHDA, CDR2 SQIVND (reference sequence). This chain uses TRBV19 with TRBJ2-1; no clear D. This TCR was recovered from a man in his fifties or sixties who received an inactivated influenza vaccine. This material consisted of CD4+ T cells sorted from PBMCs, taken around 5 days after vaccination. The CDR3 nucleotides are TGTGCCGCCTCCTCCCGGGTGGGCACTGAGCAGTTCTTC. Protein product: CAASSRVGTEQFF.